Given below is one TCR beta chain in context. The antigen this receptor binds is unknown. Base qualities are not provided; no much larger clone lies one nucleotide away. The CDR3 regions of human TCRbeta chains were subjected to immunosequencing. Per the authors' processing: Repertoire TCRs were matched against a reference library of SARS-CoV-2-specific TCRs generated with the MIRA antigen-specificity platform. Breadth meant the fraction of unique TCRs that were SARS-CoV-2-associated, whereas depth meant the fraction of total T cells that were SARS-CoV-2-associated. Using the MIRA data, each spike-specific TCR was mapped to the spike region that the TCR reacts to and placed in a CD4 or CD8 class. Log10-transformed breadth and depth values were compared by one-way ANOVA with Sidak's multiple comparisons tests. The table comes from immuneACCESS by way of TCRdb, which keeps in-frame sequences with V and J called. Part of the clones is missing from these tables; in studies checked, under half for an unresolved V gene and the rest for unknown reasons. V and J calls and clone size are given by that table; D and trimming were obtained from the DNA. The sample has about 97,000 clones on record, 86% of them singletons. The top ten clones comprise about 1.4% of the sample.

This record belongs to a study of T cell responses to AZD1222 COVID-19 vaccine (dated by TCRdb to the early 2020s). About the investigation overall: AZD1222 recipients with second doses at about 4 weeks or about 12 weeks were pooled, because spike-specific TCR depth and breadth did not differ between schedules. A total of about 240 trial participants underwent TCR sequencing, of whom 207 received two doses of AZD1222 and 26 received two doses of the MenACWY control vaccine. Enrollment into the trials was organized by age into subgroups of 18-55, 56-69 and 70-plus years, and those subgroups contained roughly 150, 30 and 60 TCR-sequenced participants, respectively. The study at large found these results: Only a handful of AZD1222 recipients were SARS-CoV-2 seropositive at baseline, limiting conclusions about previously exposed vaccinees. The vaccine-associated CD4 TCRs covered the entire spike protein, and the dominant responses fell in regions 160-218 and 743-854. Participants were mostly white British, with more females than males. The authors suggested clonal diversity may have been underestimated. After two AZD1222 doses, spike-specific TCR breadth and depth were significantly higher than at day 0 and than in MenACWY recipients. In the small 56-69-year group, the increase in depth fell short of significance, most likely because of low power. Because no day 14 peak-response samples were available, the repertoires could be characterized only after the peak T cell response. Nearly half of unique spike-specific TCRs reportedly recognized epitopes outside regions mutated in the B.1.351 and B.1.1.7 variants.

Taken from the germline V gene, the CDR1 and CDR2 loops are KGHDR and SFDVKD. The junction carries 12 bases between V and J, which are trimmed by 5 bases and 3 bases respectively. The CDR3 covers 15 residues, taking in both the cysteine and the phenylalanine. CDR3 DNA is the only sequence kept; it has 45 bases, read in frame from the first base. Taken with the paper, the label for time point translates to: baseline before first vaccination. Samples from vaccinated people were obtained from the UK trials COV001 and COV002, which included a single-blind randomized controlled phase 2/3 trial of AZD1222 (ChAdOx1 nCoV-19) in healthy adults. Trial participant PBMC samples were collected at day 0 and day 28 after the second dose for TCRbeta chain sequencing.

The chain joins TRBV24-1 to TRBJ2-2, with the D segment identity uncertain. This clonotype was obtained from an adult in good health. The sample was peripheral blood, taken on day 0 of AZD1222 vaccination. The nucleotide sequence reads TGTGCCACCAGTGCCCTGGACCGCGACACCGGGGAGCTGTTTTTT. This is translated as CATSALDRDTGELFF.